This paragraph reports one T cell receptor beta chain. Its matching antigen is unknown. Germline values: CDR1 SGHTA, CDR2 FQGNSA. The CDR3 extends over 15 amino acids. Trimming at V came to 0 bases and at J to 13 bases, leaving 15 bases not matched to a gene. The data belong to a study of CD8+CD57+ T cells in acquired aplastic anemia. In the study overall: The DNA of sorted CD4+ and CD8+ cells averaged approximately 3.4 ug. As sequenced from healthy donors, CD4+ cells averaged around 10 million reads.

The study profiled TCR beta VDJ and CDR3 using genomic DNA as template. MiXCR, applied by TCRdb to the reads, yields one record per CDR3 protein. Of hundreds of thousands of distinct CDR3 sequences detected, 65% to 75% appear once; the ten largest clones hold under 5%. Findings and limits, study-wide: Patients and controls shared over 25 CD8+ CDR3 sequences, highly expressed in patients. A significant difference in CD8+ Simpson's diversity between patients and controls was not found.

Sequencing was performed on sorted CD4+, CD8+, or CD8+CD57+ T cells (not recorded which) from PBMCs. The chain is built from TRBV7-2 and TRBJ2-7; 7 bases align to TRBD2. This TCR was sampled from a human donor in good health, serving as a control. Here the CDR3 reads CASSLAGGENSPLYF. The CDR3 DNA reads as TGTGCCAGCAGCTTAGCGGGGGGGGAGAATTCACCCCTCTACTTC.